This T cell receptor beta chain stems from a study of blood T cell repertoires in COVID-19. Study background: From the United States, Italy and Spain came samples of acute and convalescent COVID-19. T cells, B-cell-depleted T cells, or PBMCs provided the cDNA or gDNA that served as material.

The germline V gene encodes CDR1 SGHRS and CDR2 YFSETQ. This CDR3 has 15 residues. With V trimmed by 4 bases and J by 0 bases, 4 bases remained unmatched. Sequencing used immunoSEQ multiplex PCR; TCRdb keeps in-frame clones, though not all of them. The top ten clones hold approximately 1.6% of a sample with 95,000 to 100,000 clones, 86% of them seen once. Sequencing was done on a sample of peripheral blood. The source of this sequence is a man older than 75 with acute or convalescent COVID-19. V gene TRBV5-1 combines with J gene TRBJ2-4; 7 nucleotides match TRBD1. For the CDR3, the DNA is TGCGCCAGCAGCCGGGACAGCGAAGCCAAAAACATTCAGTACTTC. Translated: CASSRDSEAKNIQYF.